Presented here are 19 T cell receptor beta chains from one specimen sequenced in a study of blood T cell repertoires in COVID-19. Using immunoSEQ multiplex PCR, the repertoire was profiled, and TCRdb retains in-frame clones only, with some absent. The table lists 150,000 to 200,000 clones, over 80% of them singletons. What was sequenced was peripheral blood. These receptors were obtained from a man aged 55-75 years with COVID-19, enrolled during active disease.

The rearrangement uses TRBV13 and TRBJ1-1; 7 nucleotides match TRBD1. This CDR3 spans 15 amino acids. CDR1 is PRHDT and CDR2 is FYEKMQ in the germline V gene (reference sequence). V was pared by 5 bases and J by 0 bases, with 6 bases of the junction left unmatched. In nucleotides, the CDR3 is TGTGCCAGCAGCCCAGACAGGGCCATGAACACTGAAGCTTTCTTT. Translation gives CASSPDRAMNTEAFF.

This chain joins TRBV7-9 and TRBJ2-3; perhaps TRBD2 as D (5 bases). Trimming removed 1 base from V and 6 bases from J, with 8 bases in between. Germline V gene sequence: CDR1 SEHNR, CDR2 FQNEAQ (reference sequence). The CDR3 extends over 13 amino acids. As DNA, the CDR3 is TGTGCCAGCAGCTTAGACGGGAAGGATACGCAGTATTTT. It codes for CASSLDGKDTQYF.

The CDR3 nucleotides are TGTGCCAGCACCGAAAAGGGACAGGGGGTACTCTTTGTCACTGAAGCTTTCTTT. Protein product: CASTEKGQGVLFVTEAFF. The genes are TRBV21-1 and TRBJ1-1; TRBD1, as called in the table, went unchecked against the DNA. TRBV21-1 is recorded as a pseudogene. This CDR3 spans 18 amino acids.

This sequence joins TRBV20-1 and TRBJ1-2; a weak D match, TRBD1 (6 bases). The V gene's germline CDR1 is DFQATT and CDR2 SNEGSKA (reference sequence). The CDR3 contains 14 residues. Trimming removed 3 bases from V and 4 bases from J, with 15 bases in between. CDR3 coding DNA: TGCAGTGCTAGTACGGTACAGGGAACCTATGGCTACACCTTC. It is translated as CSASTVQGTYGYTF.

The V call is TRBV28, the J call TRBJ1-6; D remains unclear. The CDR3 spans 16 residues. The V gene's germline CDR1 is MDHEN and CDR2 SYDVKM. V was cut by 5 bases and J by 7 bases, with 18 bases left in between. Written as DNA, the CDR3 is TGTGCCAGCAGTACCGAATCCGGGGTCATAAATTCACCCCTCCACTTT. Encoded protein: CASSTESGVINSPLHF.

V is TRBV19 and J is TRBJ2-7, with a possible D match to TRBD2 (7 bases). V was shortened by 3 bases and J by 2 bases, with 14 bases between the two germline ends. Germline V CDR1 and CDR2: LNHDA, SQIVND (reference sequence). The CDR3 spans 15 residues. CDR3 nucleotide sequence: TGTGCCAGTAGTATGGGCCGGGGGGCAACCTACGAGCAGTACTTC. Protein: CASSMGRGATYEQYF.

The chain uses TRBV2 and TRBJ2-5, with 10 bases identical to TRBD1. This CDR3 contains 14 residues. The J segment lost 5 bases and the V segment lost 7 bases, leaving 7 bases of the junction unmatched. Germline V gene data show CDR1 as SNHLY and CDR2 as FYNNEI. The CDR3 DNA reads as TGTGCCAGCAACAGACAGGGGGCTCGGGAGACCCAGTACTTC. As protein: CASNRQGARETQYF.

V gene TRBV9 combines with J gene TRBJ2-5; 9 bases are a match to TRBD2. V shed 0 bases and J 1 base; nucleotides not matched to a gene: 4. The CDR3 consists of 16 residues. Germline V gene lookup returns CDR1 SGDLS and CDR2 YYNGEE. The CDR3 loop reads CASSVAPTSGQETQYF. CDR3 DNA: TGTGCCAGCAGCGTAGCCCCGACTAGCGGCCAAGAGACCCAGTACTTC. Full variable domain (outside the CDR3, taken from reference TRBV9 and TRBJ2-5): DSGVTQTPKHLITATGQRVTLRCSPRSGDLSVYWYQQSLDQGLQFLIQYYNGEERAKGNILERFSAQQFPDLHSELNLSSLELGDSALYFCASSVAPTSGQETQYFGPGTRLLVL.

The gene calls are TRBV7-9 and TRBJ2-7; 10 bases align to TRBD1. Per germline, CDR1 SEHNR and CDR2 FQNEAQ (reference sequence). V shed 6 bases, J shed 4 bases, and the junction held 6 bases outside the gene matches. The CDR3 extends over 14 amino acids. CDR3 sequence reads: CASRSGQGQYEQYF. The CDR3 coding sequence is TGTGCCAGCAGGTCGGGACAGGGGCAATACGAGCAGTACTTC. The variable domain in full, with the rest retrieved from reference TRBV7-9 and TRBJ2-7, is DTGVSQNPRHKITKRGQNVTFRCDPISEHNRLYWYRQTLGQGPEFLTYFQNEAQLEKSRLLSDRFSAERPKGSFSTLEIQRTEQGDSAMYLCASRSGQGQYEQYFGPGTRLTVT.

This sequence joins TRBV30 and TRBJ2-3, with 10 bases matching TRBD2. The CDR3 length is 15 residues. Germline loops: CDR1 GTSNPN, CDR2 SVGIG (reference sequence). V was pared by 0 bases and J by 4 bases, with 4 bases of the junction left unmatched. CDR3 nucleotide sequence: TGTGCCTGGAGTGTAGGACTAGCGGAGTCAGATACGCAGTATTTT. It translates to CAWSVGLAESDTQYF.

This clone has a handful of counts. J is TRBJ2-1 and V is TRBV5-4, with TRBD2 identical over 7 bases. Germline V lookup: CDR1 SGHNT, CDR2 YYREEE (reference sequence). The V and J ends lost 1 base and 4 bases, in that order; junction bases with no gene match: 8. The CDR3 runs to 16 residues. DNA of the CDR3: TGTGCCAGCAGCTTGTCTTGGGCTAGCGGTTACAATGAGCAGTTCTTC. Its protein is CASSLSWASGYNEQFF.

This rearrangement joins TRBV21-1 to TRBJ1-3; the table assigns TRBD1, which was not confirmed against the DNA. TRBV21-1 is labeled a pseudogene. The CDR3 is 17 residues long. CDR3 nucleotide sequence: TGTGCCAGCAGCGCCCGACAGGGCGGAACCTCTGGAAACACCATATATTTT. It yields the protein CASSARQGGTSGNTIYF.

The V and J genes are TRBV30 and TRBJ1-1; 7 bases line up with TRBD1. The CDR3 totals 13 residues. V trimming: 1 base; J trimming: 9 bases; junction bases outside the gene matches: 8. Germline values: CDR1 GTSNPN, CDR2 SVGIG (reference sequence). CDR3 sequence reads: CAWSATDRAKAFF. CDR3 DNA: TGTGCCTGGAGTGCTACTGACAGGGCTAAAGCTTTCTTT. The full variable domain, rest sourced from reference TRBV30 and TRBJ1-1, is SQTIHQWPATLVQPVGSPLSLECTVEGTSNPNLYWYRQAAGRGLQLLFYSVGIGQISSEVPQNLSASRPQDRQFILSSKKLLLSDSGFYLCAWSATDRAKAFFGQGTRLTVV.

This chain uses TRBV7-2 with TRBJ1-2; a possible D gene is TRBD1 (5 bases). V was shortened by 6 bases and J by 3 bases, with 11 bases between the two germline ends. This CDR3 is 13 amino acids long. Germline assignment: CDR1 SGHTA and CDR2 FQGNSA. CDR3 in DNA: TGTGCCAGCAGTCGGGACTTTTACTATGGCTACACCTTC. Amino acids: CASSRDFYYGYTF.

The chain employs TRBV30 and TRBJ1-1; TRBD1 aligns across 8 bases. Germline lookup yields CDR1 GTSNPN and CDR2 SVGIG (reference sequence). The trim removed 3 bases at V and 5 bases at J, leaving 5 bases unmatched. The CDR3 has 13 residues. CDR3 nucleotide sequence: TGTGCCTGGAGCAGGGGGCGGGGGACTGAAGCTTTCTTT. Translated: CAWSRGRGTEAFF.

V and J are TRBV27 and TRBJ1-5; D is possibly TRBD1 (6 bases). Deletions cut 2 bases from V and 5 bases from J, with 13 bases between. Germline V gene lookup returns CDR1 MNHEY and CDR2 SMNVEV (reference sequence). CDR3 length: 15 amino acids. In DNA, the CDR3 is TGTGCCAGCAGTTTACTAGGCAGGGGTGATCAGCCCCAGCATTTT. The encoded protein is CASSLLGRGDQPQHF.

This clone has at least ten counts. The V and J genes are TRBV5-4 and TRBJ1-1; D is perhaps TRBD1 (5 bases). The CDR3 spans 14 residues. In germline, CDR1 is SGHNT, CDR2 YYREEE (reference sequence). Trimming removed 5 bases from V and 1 base from J, with 12 bases in between. In DNA, the CDR3 is TGTGCCAGCAGGGTGCGGGGGTCGAACACTGAAGCTTTCTTT. Its translation is CASRVRGSNTEAFF. Drawing the rest from reference TRBV5-4 and TRBJ1-1, the complete variable domain is ETGVTQSPTHLIKTRGQQVTLRCSSQSGHNTVSWYQQALGQGPQFIFQYYREEENGRGNFPPRFSGLQFPNYSSELNVNALELDDSALYLCASRVRGSNTEAFFGQGTRLTVV.

The rearrangement uses TRBV19 and TRBJ1-4; D gene unclear. Germline assignment: CDR1 LNHDA and CDR2 SQIVND (reference sequence). Trimming cost V 5 bases and J 0 bases, with 13 bases left between them. This CDR3 is 16 amino acids long. Here the CDR3 reads CASSPQASATNEKLFF. Here the CDR3 DNA reads TGTGCCAGTAGTCCTCAAGCCTCTGCAACTAATGAAAAACTGTTTTTT.

V gene TRBV27 combines with J gene TRBJ1-6; 7 bases map to TRBD1. This CDR3 is built from 17 residues. J was trimmed by 1 base and V by 3 bases; bases with no gene match: 6. Germline lookup yields CDR1 MNHEY and CDR2 SMNVEV (reference sequence). As DNA, the CDR3 is TGTGCCAGCAGTTTGACAGGGCAGTATTCCTATAATTCACCCCTCCACTTT. Translated, it gives CASSLTGQYSYNSPLHF.